This T cell receptor beta chain was recorded in a study of CD8+ T cells in alopecia areata. Specimens obtained from alopecia areata patients comprised lesional scalp punch biopsies and peripheral blood. Extracted from the samples, RNA was reverse transcribed into cDNA to serve as the sequencing template. Generated by immunoSEQ multiplex PCR, the TCRdb table keeps only in-frame clones and is missing some. This repertoire shows more than 85,000 clones, less than 50% found once; its top ten account for 0.7% to 0.95%. The sample was CD4+ T cells sorted from blood. This TCR was sampled from a human donor with alopecia areata.

For the CDR3, the DNA is TGCGCCAGCAGCCACCCAGGGAATCAGCCCCAGCATTTT. This gives the protein CASSHPGNQPQHF. J is TRBJ1-5 and V is TRBV4-1; D is possibly TRBD1 (5 bases). The V gene lost 3 bases and the J gene lost 4 bases, with 7 bases spanning the gap. The germline V gene encodes CDR1 MGHRA and CDR2 YSYEKL. The CDR3 length is 13 residues.